Presented here are 5 T cell receptor beta chains from one specimen sequenced in a study of blood T cell repertoires in COVID-19. Using immunoSEQ multiplex PCR, the repertoire was profiled, and TCRdb retains in-frame clones only, with some absent. The repertoire has roughly 190,000 clones, more than 80% of them found once; the top ten carry about 0.54%. The material sequenced was peripheral blood. All receptors derive from a man aged 50-60 years with acute or convalescent COVID-19.

The V call is TRBV4-1, the J call TRBJ1-2; no clear D. The ends were cut back, 0 bases at V and 5 bases at J, with 13 bases in the middle. The CDR3 extends over 15 amino acids. Germline loops: CDR1 MGHRA, CDR2 YSYEKL. The CDR3 nucleotides are TGCGCCAGCAGCCAAGATAAACAGCCGTCATATGGCTACACCTTC. It codes for CASSQDKQPSYGYTF.

The chain carries TRBV27 and TRBJ1-5, with 8 bases identical to TRBD1. V was pared by 5 bases and J by 2 bases, with 8 bases of the junction left unmatched. In germline, CDR1 is MNHEY, CDR2 SMNVEV (reference sequence). The CDR3 is 16 amino acids. CDR3 sequence: CASSPPAGGGNQPQHF. The CDR3 DNA sequence: TGTGCCAGCAGTCCGCCCGCAGGGGGCGGCAATCAGCCCCAGCATTTT.

This clone was detected once. The chain couples TRBV18 to TRBJ1-2, with 8 bases fitting TRBD1. The CDR3 has 13 amino acids. J was trimmed by 4 bases and V by 8 bases; bases with no gene match: 6. CDR1 and CDR2 from the germline V gene are KGHSH and LQKENI. The CDR3 coding sequence is TGTGCCAGCGCCGGACAGGGTTTCTATGGCTACACCTTC. Protein: CASAGQGFYGYTF.

The chain joins TRBV6-1 to TRBJ1-3; tentatively, D is TRBD1 (6 bases). Deletions cut 3 bases from V and 0 bases from J, with 9 bases between. Germline CDR1 reads MNHNS; CDR2 reads SASEGT. The CDR3 loop spans 15 amino acids. In nucleotides, the CDR3 is TGTGCCAGCAGTGACGGGACAAACTCTGGAAACACCATATATTTT. Protein sequence: CASSDGTNSGNTIYF.

This clone has more than one count but fewer than ten. The chain has TRBV2 and TRBJ2-7; D is perhaps TRBD1 (6 bases). The germline V gene encodes CDR1 SNHLY and CDR2 FYNNEI. Trimming stripped 7 bases from V and 6 bases from J, with 16 bases between. This CDR3 contains 13 residues. This chain's CDR3 is CASTQGSSGEQYF. As DNA, the CDR3 is TGTGCCAGCACCCAGGGGAGTAGTGGCGAGCAGTACTTC.